The T cell receptor (beta chain) described here comes from a study of response to subunit inactivated influenza vaccine. The study's findings and limits: It was suggested by the authors that few new T cells are recruited by each seasonal influenza vaccination.

TCRdb redid the calling of the RT-PCR reads with MiXCR, one entry per CDR3 protein. Of 500,000 or so distinct CDR3 sequences in the sample, approximately 11% were seen once. Trimming cost V 4 bases and J 4 bases, with 18 bases left between them. Germline V gene sequence: CDR1 SGDLS, CDR2 YYNGEE. This CDR3 comprises 15 residues. To note about this clonotype: Its antigen remains unidentified.

The genes are TRBV9 and TRBJ2-7, with a tentative D call TRBD2 (6 bases). Sequenced here: PBMCs from blood, sampled around seven weeks after vaccination. The source is a man aged 50-59 years who received an inactivated influenza vaccine. The CDR3, as DNA: TGTGCCAGCAGCCCTTCGGGACTGCAATCTTACGAGCAGTACTTC. As protein: CASSPSGLQSYEQYF.